Included here is one T cell receptor beta chain sequence, with context. Its specificity is not known. Assay used: immunoSEQ multiplex PCR; TCRdb lists only in-frame clones, some missing. Of about 100,000 clones in the sample, around 87% were seen once. The record originates from a study of T cell responses to AZD1222 COVID-19 vaccine. Points from the study as a whole: Only a handful of people who got AZD1222 tested seropositive at baseline.

Germline CDR1 MNHEY, CDR2 SVGEGT. The CDR3 consists of 14 residues. The V segment lost 2 bases and the J segment 5 bases; nucleotides outside the gene matches: 3. The receptor was isolated from an adult in good health. The rearrangement links TRBV6-2 or TRBV6-3 to TRBJ2-5, with 9 nucleotides matching TRBD2. The sample in question was peripheral blood, obtained on day 0 of MenACWY control vaccination. CDR3 in DNA: TGTGCCAGCAGTTACCAGCGGGGGGTCGAGACCCAGTACTTC. It translates to CASSYQRGVETQYF.